This TCR beta chain was identified in a study of brain T cells in children with intractable seizures listed by TCRdb under 2021. With respect to the entire study: As a first screen for immune gene transcripts, resected brain tissue from just under 55 pediatric epilepsy surgery cases was run on a NanoString immunology panel. Among the roughly 12 selected surgery cases, eight also had pre-surgery blood sequenced, leaving four with brain tissue only. Results the study describes overall, beyond this receptor: Because sequencing depth differed between pre- and post-surgery blood, the absence of clones from the pre-surgery sample may reflect undersampling. Viral specificity was inferred only from CDR3 sequence similarity, and patients' HCMV serostatus was unknown.

The trim is 4 bases for V and 3 bases for J, with a gap of 7 bases between the germline ends. CDR1 and CDR2 are drawn from the germline V gene: KGHSH, LQKENI. From the cysteine up to the phenylalanine, the CDR3 has a length of 13 residues. Only the CDR3 DNA stays, 39 bases, in frame from base 1. The immunoSEQ assay was applied to genomic DNA to generate the TCR beta chain sequences. The original methods were these. CDR3 sequences not starting with the conserved framework cysteine at position 104 were manually removed. Clonality was calculated as one minus the normalized Shannon's Diversity Index, with values ranging from 0 (maximal diversity) to 1 (oligoclonal). Chi-squared comparison-of-proportions tests assessed whether the same CDR3 differed in frequency between samples, such as brain versus blood. Public clonotypes were identified by searching immuneACCESS, and similarity to known antiviral clonotypes was assessed with the VDJdb browser. The immuneACCESS repertoire file appears here via TCRdb, limited to in-frame rearrangements. These files lack a portion of the clones; in checked studies, under half of the deficit traces to unresolved V genes, and the cause of the others is not known. The DNA was the basis for D and trimming; V, J and clone size are from that table. This sample holds about 340,000 clones; over 90% were observed only once. The ten largest clones take up roughly 5.8% of the sample.

Regarding this clone: Its antigen remains undetermined. Per-nucleotide qualities are absent, and no much larger clonotype sits a single base away.

Reading the label with the study, this specimen's time point is: blood from clinic visit 5 months post-surgery; TSC patient then seizure free. The surgery cases showing the highest brain T cell transcript signatures were chosen for TCR beta chain sequencing of brain tissue and, when available, of blood. Patients had been treated with at least one anti-epileptic drug before surgery. TCR-sequenced patients were children with drug-resistant epilepsy due to tuberous sclerosis complex, focal cortical dysplasia, Rasmussen encephalitis or hemimegalencephaly. The Monarch genomic DNA purification kit was used to extract bulk genomic DNA from unsorted brain tissue and whole blood.

The sample was peripheral blood, taken 4 to 5 months after surgery. The sequence is built from TRBV18 and TRBJ1-5; too little of a D gene remains to name it. The sequence came from a boy younger than two with tuberous sclerosis and intractable seizures. The CDR3 in this case is CASSQSDNQPQHF. The DNA sequence is TGTGCCAGCTCACAGAGTGACAATCAGCCCCAGCATTTT.